This passage covers 28 T cell receptor beta chains from one sample sequenced in a study of blood T cell repertoires in COVID-19 (dated by TCRdb to about 2020). Library generation was performed with the immunoSEQ multiplex PCR assay. Sourced from immuneACCESS, this table was stored by TCRdb with only in-frame sequences that have V and J called. A share of the clones is absent; for the studies checked, an unresolved V gene accounts for under half, and the remainder has no known explanation. The sample table shows about 130,000 clones, and around 83% are seen once. Jointly, the top ten make up around 8.4% of the sample. Sequencing was done on a sample of PBMCs or T cells enriched from blood (not recorded which). These receptors were taken from a man between 45 and 60 years old who had recovered from COVID-19.

CDR3 in DNA: TGCGCCAGCAGCCAAAGGGGGGACAGGGGAGCCTACGAGCAGTACTTC. It translates to CASSQRGDRGAYEQYF. This chain connects TRBV4-1 to TRBJ2-7, with 10 bases fitting TRBD1. Trimming removed 2 bases from V and 2 bases from J; junction bases left unmatched: 6. This CDR3 has 16 amino acids. Per the germline V gene, CDR1 is MGHRA and CDR2 is YSYEKL.

V and J are TRBV5-6 and TRBJ1-1; 7 bases line up with TRBD1. This CDR3 region has 13 residues. Germline V gene sequence: CDR1 SGHDT, CDR2 YYEEEE. V shed 5 bases, J shed 6 bases, and the junction held 7 bases outside the gene matches. The CDR3 coding sequence is TGTGCCAGCAGTTCCGACAGGGTGGCTGAAGCTTTCTTT. It encodes CASSSDRVAEAFF.

The chain uses TRBV4-2 and TRBJ2-5; perhaps TRBD1 as D (6 bases). The CDR3 covers 14 residues. Germline-derived CDR1 and CDR2 are LGHNA and YNFKEQ. V was clipped by 0 bases and J by 5 bases, with 10 bases between them. CDR3 in amino acids: CASSQEQGLETQYF. CDR3 bases: TGTGCCAGCAGCCAAGAGCAGGGGTTGGAGACCCAGTACTTC.

The chain uses TRBV10-3 and TRBJ2-7; TRBD2 aligns across 8 bases. This CDR3 has 14 amino acids. Germline trimming cut 6 bases from V and 2 bases from J; bases unmatched to any gene: 6. The V gene's germline CDR1 is ENHRY and CDR2 SYGVKD. The CDR3 spells CAIRNSGEPYEQYF. CDR3 nucleotides: TGTGCCATCAGGAATAGCGGGGAACCCTACGAGCAGTACTTC.

Written as DNA, the CDR3 is TGTGCCAGCAGCTTACATAGGACTGGCTATGGCTACACCTTC. Encoded protein: CASSLHRTGYGYTF. This chain joins TRBV7-2 and TRBJ1-2; D not certain. The length of the CDR3 is 14 residues. The germline V gene encodes CDR1 SGHTA and CDR2 FQGNSA. V lost 2 bases to trimming and J lost 4 bases, with 11 bases between them. Full variable domain (missing parts from reference TRBV7-2 and TRBJ1-2): GAGVSQSPSNKVTEKGKDVELRCDPISGHTALYWYRQSLGQGLEFLIYFQGNSAPDKSGLPSDRFSAERTGGSVSTLTIQRTQQEDSAVYLCASSLHRTGYGYTFGSGTRLTVV.

The rearrangement joins TRBV14 to TRBJ2-2; the match to TRBD1 covers 8 bases. Germline-derived CDR1 and CDR2 are SGHDN and FVKESK. The junction had 23 bases not matched to a gene; V was cut back by 2 bases and J by 3 bases. The length of the CDR3 is 22 residues. Here the CDR3 DNA reads TGTGCCAGCAGCCAACCGATACGGAGAGGGACAGGCGTCCAACTATACACCGGGGAGCTGTTTTTT. Residues: CASSQPIRRGTGVQLYTGELFF.

The rearrangement joins TRBV12-3 or TRBV12-4 to TRBJ1-3; no clear D gene. The CDR3 contains 11 residues. The V gene lost 3 bases and the J gene lost 13 bases, with 10 bases spanning the gap. The CDR3 coding sequence is TGTGCCAGCAGTTTCGGCGGTCCTATATATTTT. It specifies CASSFGGPIYF.

The V and J genes are TRBV18 and TRBJ2-2; 8 bases match TRBD2. The germline V gene encodes CDR1 KGHSH and CDR2 LQKENI. The CDR3 extends over 16 amino acids. Trimming took 1 base from V and 5 from J; bases not matched to a gene: 6. The CDR3 sequence is CASSPLSGGETGELFF. CDR3 DNA sequence: TGTGCCAGCTCACCACTAAGCGGGGGTGAGACCGGGGAGCTGTTTTTT.

J is TRBJ2-3 and V is TRBV14; D perhaps matches TRBD1 (7 bases). Germline V gene data show CDR1 as SGHDN and CDR2 as FVKESK. V shed 1 base and J shed 13 bases, with 18 bases lying between them. There are 14 residues in the CDR3. The CDR3 nucleotides are TGTGCCAGCAGCCAAGTTCGGGGCGGGGACAGAAAGTATTTT. Residues: CASSQVRGGDRKYF.

The chain couples TRBV30 to TRBJ2-1, with TRBD1 matching over 7 bases. Germline CDR1 GTSNPN, CDR2 SVGIG (reference sequence). The trim removed 2 bases at V and 4 bases at J, leaving 11 bases unmatched. This CDR3 spans 16 amino acids. CDR3 nucleotides: TGTGCCTGGAGTCGTCCCGGGACAGCGCTATACAATGAGCAGTTCTTC. Its protein is CAWSRPGTALYNEQFF.

This rearrangement joins TRBV29-1 to TRBJ2-7, with D hard to call. The CDR3 spans 10 residues. Germline CDR1 is SQVTM and CDR2 is ANQGSEA. V lost 3 bases, J lost 5 bases, and 5 bases lay in between. CDR3 region: CSVDADEQYF. CDR3 nucleotides: TGCAGCGTTGATGCGGACGAGCAGTACTTC.

This chain uses TRBV2 with TRBJ2-1; a possible D gene is TRBD1 (6 bases). The germline V and J ends were trimmed by 1 base and 4 bases, with 11 bases remaining between them. Germline assignment: CDR1 SNHLY and CDR2 FYNNEI. The CDR3 covers 15 residues. The chain's CDR3 is CASSEVQGRYNEQFF. CDR3 bases: TGTGCCAGCAGTGAAGTTCAGGGGCGATACAATGAGCAGTTCTTC.

The chain combines TRBV7-2 with TRBJ2-7, with 10 bases fitting TRBD2. The CDR3 runs to 14 residues. The trim removed 1 base at V and 4 bases at J, leaving 1 base unmatched. Germline V gene data show CDR1 as SGHTA and CDR2 as FQGNSA. The CDR3, as DNA: TGTGCCAGCAGCTTAGGAGCGGGGGGGTACGAGCAGTACTTC. Amino acid sequence: CASSLGAGGYEQYF.

The genes are TRBV29-1 and TRBJ1-2, with 7 bases aligning to TRBD1. V gave up 3 bases and J gave up 4 bases; unmatched junction bases: 5. This CDR3 is 13 amino acids long. Per germline, CDR1 SQVTM and CDR2 ANQGSEA. CDR3 residues: CSVEDRPIYGYTF. CDR3 nucleotides: TGCAGCGTTGAGGACAGGCCGATCTATGGCTACACCTTC.

The V call is TRBV4-1, the J call TRBJ2-2; tentative D call: TRBD1 (6 bases). The CDR3 has 18 amino acids. The V end was cut by 0 bases, the J end by 6 bases, with 20 bases between. Germline assignment: CDR1 MGHRA and CDR2 YSYEKL. The CDR3 reads CASSQDWMVAGESGELFF. The CDR3 DNA reads TGCGCCAGCAGCCAAGATTGGATGGTCGCAGGGGAGTCCGGGGAGCTGTTTTTT.

This clone was counted between two and nine times. This chain links TRBV5-6 with TRBJ1-4, with no clear D. Trimming took 3 bases from V and 7 from J, leaving 7 bases between them. The CDR3 sequence is 12 residues long. CDR1 is SGHDT, CDR2 YYEEEE, per germline. The CDR3 sequence: CASSSGIEKLFF. For the CDR3, the DNA is TGTGCCAGCAGCTCCGGGATTGAAAAACTGTTTTTT.

V and J are TRBV11-2 and TRBJ1-1; TRBD1 matches at 9 bases. Germline V gene sequence: CDR1 SGHAT, CDR2 FQNNGV. The CDR3 totals 15 residues. The V and J ends lost 7 bases and 3 bases, in that order; junction bases with no gene match: 9. CDR3 amino acids: CASKTGGASDTEAFF. The DNA of the CDR3 is TGTGCCAGCAAAACAGGGGGCGCGTCCGACACTGAAGCTTTCTTT. The full variable domain, completed using reference TRBV11-2 and TRBJ1-1, is EAGVAQSPRYKIIEKRQSVAFWCNPISGHATLYWYQQILGQGPKLLIQFQNNGVVDDSQLPKDRFSAERLKGVDSTLKIQPAKLEDSAVYLCASKTGGASDTEAFFGQGTRLTVV.

V gene TRBV7-3 combines with J gene TRBJ1-2, with 7 bases matching TRBD1. The germline gives CDR1 SGHTA, CDR2 FQGTGA. This CDR3 is 15 amino acids long. V lost 4 bases, J lost 2 bases, and 7 bases stayed unmatched. The CDR3 is CASSSHGGGNYGYTF. For the CDR3, the DNA is TGTGCCAGCAGCTCCCACGGAGGGGGCAACTATGGCTACACCTTC.

The rearrangement uses TRBV7-2 and TRBJ2-7; 7 bases align to TRBD2. The CDR3 totals 13 residues. The germline CDR1 and CDR2 sequences are SGHTA and FQGNSA. J lost 2 bases, V lost 5 bases, and 3 bases had no gene match. CDR3 amino acids: CASSPGRAYEQYF. The CDR3 nucleotides read TGTGCCAGCAGCCCAGGGAGGGCCTACGAGCAGTACTTC.

This CDR3 reads CASSSSSGDEQFF. The CDR3, as DNA: TGTGCCAGCAGCTCTAGTTCGGGGGATGAGCAGTTCTTC. This rearrangement joins TRBV5-4 to TRBJ2-1; a possible D gene is TRBD2 (6 bases). Germline CDR1 SGHNT, CDR2 YYREEE (reference sequence). This CDR3 contains 13 residues. Trimming took 3 bases from V and 8 from J, leaving 12 bases between them.

Turning to this clone: The sample carries other DNA sequences with the same CDR3. The V call is TRBV4-3, the J call TRBJ2-2; D is ambiguous. V lost 0 bases and J 5 bases, leaving 7 bases between the germline ends. The V gene's germline CDR1 is LGHNA and CDR2 YSLEER. This CDR3 spans 14 amino acids. This chain's CDR3 is CASSQEPRTGELFF. The CDR3 coding sequence is TGCGCCAGCAGCCAAGAACCGAGGACCGGGGAGCTGTTTTTT.

This clone is a singleton in its sample. The gene calls are TRBV7-9 and TRBJ2-2; 8 bases match TRBD1. J lost 6 bases, V lost 5 bases, and 5 bases had no gene match. There are 14 residues in the CDR3. Germline V gene lookup returns CDR1 SEHNR and CDR2 FQNEAQ (reference sequence). This CDR3 is CASSPQGDAGELFF. In nucleotides, the CDR3 is TGTGCCAGCAGCCCACAGGGGGATGCCGGGGAGCTGTTTTTT.

V usage is TRBV28 and J usage is TRBJ1-5; 9 bases are a match to TRBD1. V trimming: 5 bases; J trimming: 9 bases; junction bases outside the gene matches: 8. The length of the CDR3 is 14 residues. The germline V gene has CDR1 MDHEN and CDR2 SYDVKM. CDR3 nucleotide sequence: TGTGCCAGCAGTCTCGGGACAGGGTCGTGGCCCCAGCATTTT. Amino acid sequence: CASSLGTGSWPQHF.

V usage is TRBV6-2 or TRBV6-3 and J usage is TRBJ1-5, with D maybe TRBD1 (6 bases). In germline, CDR1 is MNHEY, CDR2 SVGEGT. This CDR3 is built from 15 residues. V was cut by 0 bases and J by 7 bases, with 13 bases left in between. This CDR3 reads CASSYSGGRGQPQHF. The CDR3 bases are TGTGCCAGCAGTTACTCGGGGGGGCGCGGGCAGCCCCAGCATTTT.

The genes are TRBV9 and TRBJ2-1; D unresolved. The CDR3 runs 16 residues. The germline V gene has CDR1 SGDLS and CDR2 YYNGEE. Trimming shortened V by 0 bases and J by 2 bases, and 12 bases separated the two germline ends. This CDR3 reads CASSVVSDGPYNEQFF. For the CDR3, the DNA is TGTGCCAGCAGCGTAGTCAGCGACGGCCCCTACAATGAGCAGTTCTTC.

The chain couples TRBV19 to TRBJ2-7; the D gene is possibly TRBD1 (6 bases). CDR3 length equals 15 residues. From germline, CDR1 is LNHDA and CDR2 SQIVND (reference sequence). V was shortened by 5 bases and J by 2 bases, with 16 bases between the two germline ends. CDR3 DNA: TGTGCCAGTAGTCAGGTGGGGGCGGAACCCTACGAGCAGTACTTC. Its translation: CASSQVGAEPYEQYF. Full variable domain (remainder filled in from reference TRBV19 and TRBJ2-7): DGGITQSPKYLFRKEGQNVTLSCEQNLNHDAMYWYRQDPGQGLRLIYYSQIVNDFQKGDIAEGYSVSREKKESFPLTVTSAQKNPTAFYLCASSQVGAEPYEQYFGPGTRLTVT.

This clone was observed a single time. The chain couples TRBV19 to TRBJ2-3; TRBD2 is a possible D gene (5 bases). V lost 3 bases, J lost 5 bases, and 12 bases lay in between. The V gene's germline CDR1 is LNHDA and CDR2 SQIVND (reference sequence). The CDR3 runs 14 residues. The CDR3 here is CASSISLARDTQYF. The CDR3 nucleotides are TGTGCCAGTAGTATTTCCCTAGCAAGAGATACGCAGTATTTT.

Only a few counts were recorded for this clone. This chain links TRBV18 with TRBJ1-5; D is perhaps TRBD1 (6 bases). V dropped 0 bases and J dropped 4 bases, with 7 bases sitting between them. The germline V gene has CDR1 KGHSH and CDR2 LQKENI. The CDR3 is made up of 14 amino acids. The CDR3 loop reads CASSPPQGNQPQHF. DNA of the CDR3: TGTGCCAGCTCACCACCTCAGGGGAATCAGCCCCAGCATTTT.